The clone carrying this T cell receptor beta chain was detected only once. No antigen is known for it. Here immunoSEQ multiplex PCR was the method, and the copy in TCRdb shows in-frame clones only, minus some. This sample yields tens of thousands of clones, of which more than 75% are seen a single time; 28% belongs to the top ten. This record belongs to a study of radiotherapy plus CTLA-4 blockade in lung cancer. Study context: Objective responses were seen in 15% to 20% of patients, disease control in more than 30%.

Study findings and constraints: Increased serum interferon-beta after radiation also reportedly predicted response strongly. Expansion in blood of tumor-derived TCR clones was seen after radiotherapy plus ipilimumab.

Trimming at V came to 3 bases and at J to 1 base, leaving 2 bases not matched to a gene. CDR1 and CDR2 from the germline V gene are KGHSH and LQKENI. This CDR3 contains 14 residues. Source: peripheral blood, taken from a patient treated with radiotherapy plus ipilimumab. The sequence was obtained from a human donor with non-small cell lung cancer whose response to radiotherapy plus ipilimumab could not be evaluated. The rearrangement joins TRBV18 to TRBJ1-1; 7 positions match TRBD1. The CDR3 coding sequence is TGTGCCAGCTCACCCGGGACAGCGAACACTGAAGCTTTCTTT. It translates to CASSPGTANTEAFF.